The present TCR beta chain was sequenced within a study of cytomegalovirus exposure and HLA in healthy donors. Measured with immunoSEQ multiplex PCR; TCRdb has only the in-frame clones, and not every one. The table shows under 250,000 clones, with 75% to 90% occurring only once. The CDR3 totals 16 residues. Germline V gene sequence: CDR1 MNHNS, CDR2 SASEGT. The V and J ends lost 1 base and 4 bases respectively, with 14 bases between them. Input material: PBMCs. The genes are TRBV6-1 and TRBJ2-1, with D possibly matching TRBD1 (5 bases). This TCR was sampled from a woman between 18 and 29 years old in good health and CMV-seronegative. The CDR3 nucleotides read TGTGCCAGCAGTGAAGGTCCAGGGTGGCGGTACAATGAGCAGTTCTTC. This sequence encodes CASSEGPGWRYNEQFF.